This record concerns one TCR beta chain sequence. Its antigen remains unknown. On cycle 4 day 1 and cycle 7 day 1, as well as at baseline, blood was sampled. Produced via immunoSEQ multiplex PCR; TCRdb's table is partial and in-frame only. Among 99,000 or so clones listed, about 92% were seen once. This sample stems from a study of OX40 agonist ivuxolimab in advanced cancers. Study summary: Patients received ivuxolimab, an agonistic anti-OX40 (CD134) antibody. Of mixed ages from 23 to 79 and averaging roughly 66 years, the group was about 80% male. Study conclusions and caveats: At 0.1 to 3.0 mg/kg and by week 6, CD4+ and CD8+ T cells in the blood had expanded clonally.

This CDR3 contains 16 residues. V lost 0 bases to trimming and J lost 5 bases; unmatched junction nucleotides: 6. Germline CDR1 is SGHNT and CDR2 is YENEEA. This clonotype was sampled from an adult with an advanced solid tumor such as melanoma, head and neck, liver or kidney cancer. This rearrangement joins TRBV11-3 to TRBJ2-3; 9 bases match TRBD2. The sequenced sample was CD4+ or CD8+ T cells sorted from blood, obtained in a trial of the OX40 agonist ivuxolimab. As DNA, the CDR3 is TGTGCCAGCAGCTTAGAAGGGACTAGCTGGGGAGATACGCAGTATTTT. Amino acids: CASSLEGTSWGDTQYF.